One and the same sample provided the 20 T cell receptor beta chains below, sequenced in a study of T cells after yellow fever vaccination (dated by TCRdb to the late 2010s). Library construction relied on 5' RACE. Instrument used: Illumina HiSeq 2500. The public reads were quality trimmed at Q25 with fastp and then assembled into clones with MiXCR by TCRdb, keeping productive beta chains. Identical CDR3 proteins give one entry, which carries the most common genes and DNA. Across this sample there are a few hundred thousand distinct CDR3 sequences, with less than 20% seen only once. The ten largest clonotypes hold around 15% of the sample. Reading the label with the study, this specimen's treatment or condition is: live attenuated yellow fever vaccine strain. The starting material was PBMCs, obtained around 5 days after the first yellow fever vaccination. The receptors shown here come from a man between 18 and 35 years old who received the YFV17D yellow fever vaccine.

The CDR3 DNA reads TGCGCCAGCAGCTTGGGGCAGGGGACCTACTATGGCTACACCTTC. Translating gives CASSLGQGTYYGYTF. The chain employs TRBV5-1 and TRBJ1-2, with a possible D match to TRBD1 (6 bases). This CDR3 spans 15 amino acids. From germline, CDR1 is SGHRS and CDR2 YFSETQ. The ends were cut back, 0 bases at V and 3 bases at J, with 12 bases in the middle.

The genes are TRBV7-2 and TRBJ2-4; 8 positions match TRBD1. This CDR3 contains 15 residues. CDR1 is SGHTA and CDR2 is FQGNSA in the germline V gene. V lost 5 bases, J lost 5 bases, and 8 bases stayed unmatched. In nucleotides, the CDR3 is TGTGCCAGCAGCACCCAAACAGGGGGAGAAAACATTCAGTACTTC. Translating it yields CASSTQTGGENIQYF.

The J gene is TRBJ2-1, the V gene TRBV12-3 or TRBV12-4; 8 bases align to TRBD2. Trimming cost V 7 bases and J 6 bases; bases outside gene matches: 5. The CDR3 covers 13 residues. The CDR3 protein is CASTGGASNEQFF. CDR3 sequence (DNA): TGTGCCAGCACGGGGGGGGCTTCCAATGAGCAGTTCTTC.

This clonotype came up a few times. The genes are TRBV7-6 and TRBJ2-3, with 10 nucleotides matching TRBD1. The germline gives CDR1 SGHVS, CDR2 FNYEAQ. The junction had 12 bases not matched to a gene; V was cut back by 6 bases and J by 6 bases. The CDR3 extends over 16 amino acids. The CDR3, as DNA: TGTGCCAGCAGAAGGACCCGGGGACAGGGGCTCGATACGCAGTATTTT. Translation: CASRRTRGQGLDTQYF.

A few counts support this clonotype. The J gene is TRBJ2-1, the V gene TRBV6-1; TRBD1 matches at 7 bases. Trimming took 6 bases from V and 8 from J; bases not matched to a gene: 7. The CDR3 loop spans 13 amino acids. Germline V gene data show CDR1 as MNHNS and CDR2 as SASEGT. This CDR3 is CASRWGQGDEQFF. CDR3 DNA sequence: TGTGCCAGCAGATGGGGGCAGGGGGATGAGCAGTTCTTC.

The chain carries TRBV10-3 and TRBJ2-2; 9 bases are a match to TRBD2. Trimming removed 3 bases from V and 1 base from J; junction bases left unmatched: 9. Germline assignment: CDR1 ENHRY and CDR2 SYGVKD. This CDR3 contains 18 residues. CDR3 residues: CAISEYVTSGLNTGELFF. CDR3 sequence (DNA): TGTGCCATCAGTGAATATGTTACTAGCGGGCTGAACACCGGGGAGCTGTTTTTT.

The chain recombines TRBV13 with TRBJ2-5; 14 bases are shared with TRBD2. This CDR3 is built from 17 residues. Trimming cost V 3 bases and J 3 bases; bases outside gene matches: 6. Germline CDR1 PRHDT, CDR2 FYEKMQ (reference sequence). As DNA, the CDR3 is TGTGCCAGCAGCTTCCGAGCGGGACTAGCGGGGGAAGAGACCCAGTACTTC. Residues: CASSFRAGLAGEETQYF.

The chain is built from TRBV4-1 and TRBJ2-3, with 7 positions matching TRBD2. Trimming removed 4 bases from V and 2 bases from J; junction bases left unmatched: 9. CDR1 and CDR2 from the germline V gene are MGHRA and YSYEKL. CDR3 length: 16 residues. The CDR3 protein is CASSPSGLGVTDTQYF. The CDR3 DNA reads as TGCGCCAGCAGCCCTTCCGGACTAGGGGTCACAGATACGCAGTATTTT.

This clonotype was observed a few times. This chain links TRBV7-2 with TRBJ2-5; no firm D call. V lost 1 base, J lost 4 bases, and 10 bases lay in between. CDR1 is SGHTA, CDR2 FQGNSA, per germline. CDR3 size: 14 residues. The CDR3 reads CASSLGGPRETQYF. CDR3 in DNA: TGTGCCAGCAGCTTAGGCGGCCCCCGAGAGACCCAGTACTTC.

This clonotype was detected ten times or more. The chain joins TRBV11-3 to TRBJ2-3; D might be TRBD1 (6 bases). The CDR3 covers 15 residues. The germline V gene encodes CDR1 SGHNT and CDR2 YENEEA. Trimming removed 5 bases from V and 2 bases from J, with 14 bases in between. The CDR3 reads CASSPGGRITDTQYF. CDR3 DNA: TGTGCCAGCAGCCCTGGGGGCCGAATCACAGATACGCAGTATTTT.

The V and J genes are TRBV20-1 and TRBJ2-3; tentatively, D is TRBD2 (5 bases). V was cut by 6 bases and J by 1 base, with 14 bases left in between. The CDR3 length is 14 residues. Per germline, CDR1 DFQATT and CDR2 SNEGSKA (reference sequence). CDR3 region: CSAITSRGTDTQYF. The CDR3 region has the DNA TGCAGTGCCATAACTAGTCGGGGCACAGATACGCAGTATTTT.

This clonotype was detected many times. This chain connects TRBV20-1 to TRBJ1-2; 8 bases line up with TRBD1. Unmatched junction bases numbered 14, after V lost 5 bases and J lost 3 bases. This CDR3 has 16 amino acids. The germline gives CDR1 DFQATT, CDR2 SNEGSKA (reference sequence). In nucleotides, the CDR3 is TGCAGTGCTCCTCGACTCGGGTCAGGGGGCGACTATGGCTACACCTTC. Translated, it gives CSAPRLGSGGDYGYTF.

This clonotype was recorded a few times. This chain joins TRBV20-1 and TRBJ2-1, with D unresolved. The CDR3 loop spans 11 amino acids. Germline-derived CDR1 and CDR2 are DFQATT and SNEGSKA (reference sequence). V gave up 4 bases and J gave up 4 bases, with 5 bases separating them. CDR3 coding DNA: TGCAGTGCTACTTTTTACAATGAGCAGTTCTTC. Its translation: CSATFYNEQFF.

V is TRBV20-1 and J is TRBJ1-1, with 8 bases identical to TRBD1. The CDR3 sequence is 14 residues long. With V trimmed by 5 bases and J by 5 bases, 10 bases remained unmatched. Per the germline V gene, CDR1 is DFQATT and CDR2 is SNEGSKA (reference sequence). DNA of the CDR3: TGCAGTGCTTGGGACAGGCCGGGGGGAACTGAAGCTTTCTTT. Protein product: CSAWDRPGGTEAFF.

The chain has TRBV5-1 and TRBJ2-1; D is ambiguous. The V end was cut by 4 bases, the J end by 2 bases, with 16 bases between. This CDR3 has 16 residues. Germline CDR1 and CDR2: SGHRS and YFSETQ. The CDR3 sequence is CASSTSTGTTYNEQFF. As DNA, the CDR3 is TGCGCCAGCAGCACCAGCACGGGCACAACCTACAATGAGCAGTTCTTC. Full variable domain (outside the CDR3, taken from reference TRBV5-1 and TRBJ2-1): KAGVTQTPRYLIKTRGQQVTLSCSPISGHRSVSWYQQTPGQGLQFLFEYFSETQRNKGNFPGRFSGRQFSNSRSEMNVSTLELGDSALYLCASSTSTGTTYNEQFFGPGTRLTVL.

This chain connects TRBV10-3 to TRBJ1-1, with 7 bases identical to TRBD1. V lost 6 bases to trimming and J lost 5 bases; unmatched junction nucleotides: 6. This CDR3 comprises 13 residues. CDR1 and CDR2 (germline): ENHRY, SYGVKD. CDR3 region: CAIRSTGRTEAFF. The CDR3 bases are TGTGCCATCAGATCGACAGGGCGAACTGAAGCTTTCTTT.

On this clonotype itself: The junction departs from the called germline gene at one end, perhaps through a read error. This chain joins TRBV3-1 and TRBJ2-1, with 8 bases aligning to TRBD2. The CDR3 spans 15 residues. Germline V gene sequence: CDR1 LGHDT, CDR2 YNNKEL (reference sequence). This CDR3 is CASSETSGAGEEQIF. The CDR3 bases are TGTGCCAGCAGTGAAACTAGCGGTGCTGGTGAAGAGCAGATCTTC.

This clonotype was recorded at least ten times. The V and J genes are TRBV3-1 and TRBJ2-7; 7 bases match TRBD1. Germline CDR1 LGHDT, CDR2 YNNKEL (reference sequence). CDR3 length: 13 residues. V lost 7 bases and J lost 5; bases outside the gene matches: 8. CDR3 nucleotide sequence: TGTGCCAGCAACCGAGGGGGCCGGGACGAGCAGTACTTC. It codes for CASNRGGRDEQYF.

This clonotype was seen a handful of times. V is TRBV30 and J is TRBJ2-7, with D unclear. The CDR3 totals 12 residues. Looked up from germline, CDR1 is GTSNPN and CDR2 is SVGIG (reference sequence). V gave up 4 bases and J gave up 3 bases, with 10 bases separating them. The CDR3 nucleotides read TGTGCCTGGACCCGACTGAACTACGAGCAGTACTTC. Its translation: CAWTRLNYEQYF.

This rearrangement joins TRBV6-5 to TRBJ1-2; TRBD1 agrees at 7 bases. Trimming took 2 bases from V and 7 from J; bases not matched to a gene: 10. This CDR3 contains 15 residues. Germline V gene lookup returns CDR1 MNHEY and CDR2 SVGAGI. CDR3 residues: CASSYTSTGSGGYTF. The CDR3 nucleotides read TGTGCCAGCAGTTACACTTCGACAGGGTCGGGTGGCTACACCTTC.